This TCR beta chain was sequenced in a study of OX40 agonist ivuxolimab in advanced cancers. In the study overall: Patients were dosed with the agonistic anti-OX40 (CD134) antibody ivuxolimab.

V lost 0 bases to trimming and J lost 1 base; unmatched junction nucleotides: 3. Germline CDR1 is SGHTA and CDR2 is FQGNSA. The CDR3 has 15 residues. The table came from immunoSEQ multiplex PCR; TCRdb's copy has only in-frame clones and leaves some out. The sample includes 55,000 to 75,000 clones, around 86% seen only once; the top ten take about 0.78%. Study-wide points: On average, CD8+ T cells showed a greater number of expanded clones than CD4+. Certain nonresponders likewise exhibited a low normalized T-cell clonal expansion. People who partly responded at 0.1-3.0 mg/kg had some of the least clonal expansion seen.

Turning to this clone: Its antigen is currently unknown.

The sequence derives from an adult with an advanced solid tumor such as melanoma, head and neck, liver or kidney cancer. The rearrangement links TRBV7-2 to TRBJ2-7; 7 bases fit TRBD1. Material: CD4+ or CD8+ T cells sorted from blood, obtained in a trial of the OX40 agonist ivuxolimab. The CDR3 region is CASSLAVTGSYEQYF. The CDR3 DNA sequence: TGTGCCAGCAGCTTAGCGGTGACAGGGTCCTACGAGCAGTACTTC.